These 29 T cell receptor beta chains originate from one sample sequenced in a study of T cell repertoires in cytomegalovirus infection. Their antigens remain unidentified. Via MiXCR, TCRdb re-called the reads, giving one row per CDR3 protein. Among fewer than 900,000 distinct CDR3 sequences listed, 25% to 35% were seen once. Sequenced material: cultured CD8+ T cells from PBMCs, taken from culture after CMV antigen stimulation. These receptor sequences come from a human donor in good health (CMV status not recorded). Some clones in this sample may be carry-over from other donors' samples.

In this sample, this clonotype turned up many times. The chain has TRBV7-9 and TRBJ1-2, with D possibly TRBD1 on 6 matching bases. Germline assignment: CDR1 SEHNR and CDR2 FQNEAQ (reference sequence). V was shortened by 6 bases and J by 0 bases, with 14 bases between the two germline ends. The CDR3 is made up of 15 amino acids. The CDR3 sequence: CASRRAQGPNYGYTF. In nucleotides, the CDR3 is TGTGCCAGCAGGCGCGCGCAGGGGCCTAACTATGGCTACACCTTC.

The chain couples TRBV6-5 to TRBJ2-5; unclear D gene. The CDR3 loop spans 14 amino acids. The V and J ends lost 0 bases and 2 bases respectively, with 7 bases between them. Germline V gene data show CDR1 as MNHEY and CDR2 as SVGAGI. This CDR3 reads CASSYSNGQETQYF. The CDR3 region has the DNA TGTGCCAGCAGTTACTCGAACGGACAAGAGACCCAGTACTTC.

The chain is built from TRBV28 and TRBJ2-7, with TRBD1 matching 8 bases. V was clipped by 2 bases and J by 5 bases; unmatched bases: 2. Germline V CDR1 and CDR2: MDHEN, SYDVKM. The CDR3 length is 13 residues. The CDR3 sequence: CASSLAGGDEQYV. In nucleotides, the CDR3 is TGTGCCAGCAGTTTAGCAGGGGGCGACGAGCAGTACGTC.

In this sample, this clonotype turned up a few times. This chain joins TRBV25-1 and TRBJ1-6; no reliable D call. Germline-derived CDR1 and CDR2 are MGHDK and SYGVNS. This CDR3 spans 14 amino acids. Trimming left V 6 bases short and J 9 bases short, with 15 bases between. CDR3 amino acids: CASSPQAAGSPLHF. DNA for the CDR3: TGTGCCAGCAGCCCCCAGGCGGCGGGTTCACCCCTCCACTTT.

The chain joins TRBV7-2 to TRBJ2-1, with D possibly being TRBD1 (6 bases). Deletions cut 6 bases from V and 8 bases from J, with 11 bases between. Germline CDR1 reads SGHTA; CDR2 reads FQGNSA. The CDR3 loop spans 12 amino acids. The CDR3 coding sequence is TGTGCCAGCAGTCCACAGGGCCATGAGCAGTTCTTC. Protein sequence: CASSPQGHEQFF.

There are a few counts of this clonotype. This chain joins TRBV5-1 and TRBJ1-2, with TRBD1 matching 9 bases. CDR3 length: 16 residues. CDR1 and CDR2 (germline): SGHRS, YFSETQ. After removal of 0 bases from V and 3 bases from J, the junction contained 6 bases not matched to a gene. For the CDR3, the DNA is TGCGCCAGCAGCTTGGTACCCACAGGGGGCGACTATGGCTACACCTTC. It codes for CASSLVPTGGDYGYTF.

The J gene is TRBJ1-5, the V gene TRBV20-1; 7 nucleotides agree with TRBD1. The J segment lost 6 bases and the V segment lost 0 bases, leaving 8 bases of the junction unmatched. The CDR3 sequence is 15 residues long. Germline lookup yields CDR1 DFQATT and CDR2 SNEGSKA (reference sequence). The CDR3 coding sequence is TGCAGTGCTAGAGATGAAGGGGGCTGGGGTCAGCCCCAGCATTTT. It specifies CSARDEGGWGQPQHF.

This clonotype was picked up a small number of times. The rearrangement links TRBV6-6 to TRBJ2-3, with TRBD2 identical over 9 bases. The CDR3 runs to 16 residues. Per germline, CDR1 MNHNY and CDR2 SVGAGI (reference sequence). With V trimmed by 7 bases and J by 3 bases, 11 bases remained unmatched. This CDR3 reads CASIIEGGGATDTQYF. In nucleotides, the CDR3 is TGTGCCAGCATTATAGAAGGCGGGGGGGCGACAGATACGCAGTATTTT.

A single count supports this clonotype. The J gene is TRBJ1-1, the V gene TRBV5-1, with 7 bases fitting TRBD1. There are 15 residues in the CDR3. The V segment lost 4 bases and the J segment 4 bases; nucleotides outside the gene matches: 10. Per the germline V gene, CDR1 is SGHRS and CDR2 is YFSETQ. The CDR3 DNA follows: TGCGCCAGCAGCCCGGAACCGGGACAGTTCACTGAAGCTTTCTTT. Translated: CASSPEPGQFTEAFF.

This chain uses TRBV19 with TRBJ2-7; no reliable D call. V shed 5 bases and J shed 5 bases, with 16 bases lying between them. CDR1 LNHDA and CDR2 SQIVND come from the germline V gene (reference sequence). The CDR3 sequence is 14 residues long. DNA for the CDR3: TGTGCCAGTAGTGAAGCCCCAGGCCTTGACGAGCAGTACTTC. This gives the protein CASSEAPGLDEQYF.

In this sample, this clonotype turned up a few times. The chain joins TRBV7-6 to TRBJ1-2; 7 bases align to TRBD1. The germline gives CDR1 SGHVS, CDR2 FNYEAQ. V lost 5 bases and J lost 8; bases outside the gene matches: 14. The CDR3 spans 15 residues. The CDR3 is CASSPDGGDRGGYTF. For the CDR3, the DNA is TGTGCCAGCAGCCCAGACGGAGGGGACAGAGGAGGCTACACCTTC.

This clonotype was seen a handful of times. The gene calls are TRBV6-8 and TRBJ2-7; TRBD1 aligns across 12 bases. V was clipped by 5 bases and J by 5 bases; unmatched bases: 7. This CDR3 spans 15 amino acids. CDR1 is MNHGY and CDR2 is SAAAGT in the germline V gene. The CDR3 sequence: CASSTPGQGAHEQYF. Written as DNA, the CDR3 is TGTGCCAGCAGTACGCCGGGACAGGGGGCCCACGAGCAGTACTTC.

The rearrangement joins TRBV5-1 to TRBJ2-1; weak D call: TRBD1 (5 bases). The CDR3 totals 15 residues. Germline V gene data show CDR1 as SGHRS and CDR2 as YFSETQ. Trimming stripped 2 bases from V and 2 bases from J, with 11 bases between. The CDR3 coding sequence is TGCGCCAGCAGCTTAAATGACAGAACCTACAATGAGCAGTTCTTC. It yields the protein CASSLNDRTYNEQFF.

This clonotype was seen more than once but under ten times. The genes are TRBV7-6 and TRBJ1-1; D possibly corresponds to TRBD1 (6 bases). Per germline, CDR1 SGHVS and CDR2 FNYEAQ. The V gene lost 1 base and the J gene lost 2 bases, with 14 bases spanning the gap. The CDR3 spans 16 residues. The CDR3 protein is CASSLGGGATNTEAFF. In DNA form, the CDR3 reads TGTGCCAGCAGCTTAGGGGGGGGGGCTACTAACACTGAAGCTTTCTTT.

The J gene is TRBJ2-1, the V gene TRBV4-1, with 8 nucleotides matching TRBD2. Germline V lookup: CDR1 MGHRA, CDR2 YSYEKL. This CDR3 has 16 amino acids. The V and J ends lost 3 bases and 9 bases, in that order; junction bases with no gene match: 13. The CDR3 loop reads CASSHYTAGGAREQFF. The CDR3 DNA reads TGCGCCAGCAGCCACTATACGGCCGGGGGGGCTCGTGAGCAGTTCTTC.

This rearrangement joins TRBV29-1 to TRBJ1-1; D remains unclear. V lost 5 bases, J lost 3 bases, and 7 bases lay in between. This CDR3 is built from 11 residues. Germline CDR1 is SQVTM and CDR2 is ANQGSEA. In nucleotides, the CDR3 is TGCAGCGTTTTAGGCTACACTGAAGCTTTCTTT. Protein product: CSVLGYTEAFF. Looking up the rest from reference TRBV29-1 and TRBJ1-1 gives the full variable domain: SAVISQKPSRDICQRGTSLTIQCQVDSQVTMMFWYRQQPGQSLTLIATANQGSEATYESGFVIDKFPISRPNLTFSTLTVSNMSPEDSSIYLCSVLGYTEAFFGQGTRLTVV.

In its sample, this clonotype was seen many times. This rearrangement joins TRBV7-8 to TRBJ1-2; tentatively, D is TRBD1 (5 bases). This CDR3 is built from 16 residues. V shed 4 bases and J shed 4 bases, with 19 bases lying between them. Germline lookup yields CDR1 SGHVS and CDR2 FQNEAQ. The CDR3 protein is CASSSRGRTTVYGYTF. CDR3 in DNA: TGTGCCAGCAGCTCCAGAGGCAGGACAACCGTCTATGGCTACACCTTC.

This clonotype was counted a few times. The V gene is TRBV7-4, the J gene TRBJ2-1; no reliable D call. This CDR3 has 11 residues. Germline-derived CDR1 and CDR2 are SGHVT and SQSDAQ. V was shortened by 8 bases and J by 10 bases, with 12 bases between the two germline ends. The chain's CDR3 is CASLPVGEQFF. CDR3 DNA: TGTGCCAGCCTACCGGTCGGGGAGCAGTTCTTC.

The V and J genes are TRBV19 and TRBJ2-7; D might be TRBD1 (6 bases). The CDR3 totals 14 residues. Looked up from germline, CDR1 is LNHDA and CDR2 is SQIVND (reference sequence). With 3 bases removed from V and 3 bases from J, the gap between germline ends came to 12 bases. CDR3 sequence (DNA): TGTGCCAGTAGTATCCAACAGGGTGGCTACGAGCAGTACTTC. Amino acids: CASSIQQGGYEQYF.

The gene calls are TRBV27 and TRBJ1-2; tentatively, D is TRBD1 (5 bases). Germline V gives CDR1 MNHEY, CDR2 SMNVEV (reference sequence). The CDR3 consists of 15 residues. V lost 6 bases and J lost 2, with 16 bases in between. CDR3 nucleotides: TGTGCCAGCAGGACCACTCGACAGTCCAACTATGGCTACACCTTC. Its translation: CASRTTRQSNYGYTF.

This clonotype turned up a few times. J is TRBJ2-5 and V is TRBV4-1; D gene uncertain. The germline gives CDR1 MGHRA, CDR2 YSYEKL. The V end lost 0 bases, the J end lost 9 bases, and 17 bases lay between the germline ends. This CDR3 spans 15 amino acids. The CDR3 nucleotides are TGCGCCAGCAGCCAAGATTCCCGTCGGACCGTGGCCCAGTACTTC. It codes for CASSQDSRRTVAQYF.

This clonotype showed up just a few times. This chain joins TRBV19 and TRBJ2-1, with 8 bases fitting TRBD1. This CDR3 spans 15 amino acids. After removal of 5 bases from V and 10 bases from J, the junction contained 13 bases not matched to a gene. CDR1 is LNHDA, CDR2 SQIVND, per germline (reference sequence). The DNA of the CDR3 is TGTGCCAGTAGTGTCCAGGACAGGGTCAGGGACGAGCAGTTCTTC. It codes for CASSVQDRVRDEQFF.

The chain employs TRBV4-1 and TRBJ2-7, with a possible D match to TRBD1 (5 bases). Germline V CDR1 and CDR2: MGHRA, YSYEKL. The length of the CDR3 is 15 residues. The germline V and J ends were trimmed by 4 bases and 5 bases, with 18 bases remaining between them. CDR3 sequence: CASSRSTGQGNEQYF. In DNA form, the CDR3 reads TGCGCCAGCAGCCGGTCTACTGGGCAGGGTAACGAGCAGTACTTC.

The chain is built from TRBV12-3 or TRBV12-4 and TRBJ2-1; maybe TRBD2 (5 bases). Trimming shortened V by 7 bases and J by 9 bases, and 13 bases separated the two germline ends. The CDR3 spans 12 residues. Here the CDR3 DNA reads TGTGCCAGCACTTCTTCTAGCATTGAGCAGTTCTTC. This gives the protein CASTSSSIEQFF.

V gene TRBV7-9 combines with J gene TRBJ1-1, with D possibly being TRBD1 (6 bases). This CDR3 has 15 residues. V lost 5 bases to trimming and J lost 0 bases, with 13 bases between them. Germline V lookup: CDR1 SEHNR, CDR2 FQNEAQ (reference sequence). The CDR3 sequence: CASSNTGTLNTEAFF. The CDR3 DNA reads TGTGCCAGCAGCAACACAGGGACTCTGAACACTGAAGCTTTCTTT.

The chain carries TRBV2 and TRBJ1-5; 8 positions agree with TRBD1. The CDR3 totals 19 residues. Trimming at V came to 6 bases and at J to 7 bases, leaving 23 bases not matched to a gene. Germline values: CDR1 SNHLY, CDR2 FYNNEI. CDR3 coding DNA: TGTGCCAGCAGCCACAGGGGGGGCCTTTCCCCGGGGTTACCGCAGCCCCAGCATTTT. This translates into CASSHRGGLSPGLPQPQHF.

The rearrangement uses TRBV7-4 and TRBJ1-2; D may be TRBD1 (6 bases). V was clipped by 5 bases and J by 5 bases, with 18 bases between them. This CDR3 contains 15 residues. Germline CDR1 reads SGHVT; CDR2 reads SQSDAQ. DNA of the CDR3: TGTGCCAGCAGCCGAGTCGGGGGGCCCTTATATGGCTACACCTTC. This sequence encodes CASSRVGGPLYGYTF.

This clonotype has more than one count but fewer than ten. CDR3 DNA sequence: TGTGCCAGCAGTGAAGGCAGACTGGTAACCCGCCAGCATTTT. As protein: CASSEGRLVTRQHF. The chain links TRBV6-1 to TRBJ1-5; D remains unclear. Germline-derived CDR1 and CDR2 are MNHNS and SASEGT. Trimming pared 1 base from V and 12 bases from J, leaving 16 bases between. There are 14 residues in the CDR3.

Remarks on this clonotype: One end of the junction does not line up with germline, which may come from a read error. This sequence joins TRBV7-6 and TRBJ2-5, with no clear D. Germline V gene lookup returns CDR1 SGHVS and CDR2 FNYEAQ. The CDR3 covers 15 residues. The CDR3 region has the DNA TGTGCTAGCAGCTTAAGACTGGCGACTCGGGAGACCCAGTACTTC. It encodes CASSLRLATRETQYF.